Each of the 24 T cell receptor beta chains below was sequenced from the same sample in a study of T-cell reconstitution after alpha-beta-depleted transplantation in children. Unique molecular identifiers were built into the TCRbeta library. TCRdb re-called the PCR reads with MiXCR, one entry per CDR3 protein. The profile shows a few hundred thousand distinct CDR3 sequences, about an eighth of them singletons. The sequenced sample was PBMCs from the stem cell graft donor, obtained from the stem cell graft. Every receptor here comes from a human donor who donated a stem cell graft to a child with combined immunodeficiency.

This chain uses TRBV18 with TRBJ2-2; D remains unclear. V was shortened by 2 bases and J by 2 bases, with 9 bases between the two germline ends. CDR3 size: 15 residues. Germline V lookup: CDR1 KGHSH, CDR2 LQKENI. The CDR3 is CASSPTLLNTGELFF. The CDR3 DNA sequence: TGTGCCAGCTCACCAACACTACTAAACACCGGGGAGCTGTTTTTT.

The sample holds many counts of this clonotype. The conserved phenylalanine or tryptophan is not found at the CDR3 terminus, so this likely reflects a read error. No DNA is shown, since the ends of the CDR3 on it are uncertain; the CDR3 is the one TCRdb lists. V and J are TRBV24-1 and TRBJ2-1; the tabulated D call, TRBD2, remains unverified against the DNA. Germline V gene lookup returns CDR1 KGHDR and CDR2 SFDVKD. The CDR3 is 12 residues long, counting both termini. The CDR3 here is CATSDLRLAGGL.

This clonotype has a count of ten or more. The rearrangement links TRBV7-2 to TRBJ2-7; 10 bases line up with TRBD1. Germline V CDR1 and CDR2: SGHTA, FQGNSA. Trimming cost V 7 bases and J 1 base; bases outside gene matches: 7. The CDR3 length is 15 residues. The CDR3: CASTRQGASSYEQYF. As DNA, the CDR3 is TGTGCCAGCACAAGACAGGGGGCCTCTTCCTACGAGCAGTACTTC.

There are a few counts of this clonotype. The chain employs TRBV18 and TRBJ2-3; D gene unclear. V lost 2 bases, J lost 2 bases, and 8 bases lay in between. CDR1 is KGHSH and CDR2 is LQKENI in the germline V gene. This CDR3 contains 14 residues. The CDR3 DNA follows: TGTGCCAGCTCACCAGGGAAAGACACAGATACGCAGTATTTT. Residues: CASSPGKDTDTQYF.

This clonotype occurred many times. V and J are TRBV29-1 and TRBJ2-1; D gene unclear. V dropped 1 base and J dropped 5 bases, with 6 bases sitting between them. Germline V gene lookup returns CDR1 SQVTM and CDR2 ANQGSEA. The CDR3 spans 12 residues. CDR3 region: CSVEATHNEQFF. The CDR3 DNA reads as TGCAGCGTTGAAGCGACGCACAATGAGCAGTTCTTC.

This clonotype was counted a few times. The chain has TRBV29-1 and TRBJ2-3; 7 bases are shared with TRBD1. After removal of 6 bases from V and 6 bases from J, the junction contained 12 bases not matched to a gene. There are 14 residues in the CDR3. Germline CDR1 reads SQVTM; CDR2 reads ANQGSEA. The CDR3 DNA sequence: TGCAGCGTCGTTGACAGGGCCCGCCACGATACGCAGTATTTT. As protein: CSVVDRARHDTQYF.

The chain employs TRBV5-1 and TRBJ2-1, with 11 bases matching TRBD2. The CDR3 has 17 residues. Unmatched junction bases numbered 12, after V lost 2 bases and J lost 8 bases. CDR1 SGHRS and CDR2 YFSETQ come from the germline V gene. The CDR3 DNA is TGCGCCAGCAGCTTACTCACTAGCGGGAGTCACTGGTATGAGCAGTTCTTC. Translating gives CASSLLTSGSHWYEQFF.

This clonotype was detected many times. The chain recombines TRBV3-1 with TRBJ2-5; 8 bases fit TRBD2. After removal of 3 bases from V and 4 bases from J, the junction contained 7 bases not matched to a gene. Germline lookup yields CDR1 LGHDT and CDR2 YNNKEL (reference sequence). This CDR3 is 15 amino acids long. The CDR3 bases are TGTGCCAGCAGCCATGGGGCGGGGGGAGGAGAGACCCAGTACTTC. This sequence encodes CASSHGAGGGETQYF.

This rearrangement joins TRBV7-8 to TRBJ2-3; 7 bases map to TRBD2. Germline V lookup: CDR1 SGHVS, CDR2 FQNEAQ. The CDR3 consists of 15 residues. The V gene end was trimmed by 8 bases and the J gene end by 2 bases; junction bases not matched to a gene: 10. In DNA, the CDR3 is TGTGCCAGCCGCATCCAGCGGGGTGCCACAGATACGCAGTATTTT. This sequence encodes CASRIQRGATDTQYF.

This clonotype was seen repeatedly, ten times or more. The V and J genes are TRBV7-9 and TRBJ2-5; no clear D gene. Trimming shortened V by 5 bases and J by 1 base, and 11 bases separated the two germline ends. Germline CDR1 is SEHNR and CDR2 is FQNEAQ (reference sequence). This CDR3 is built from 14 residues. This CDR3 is CASSPPPVQETQYF. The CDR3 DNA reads TGTGCCAGCAGCCCGCCCCCGGTCCAAGAGACCCAGTACTTC. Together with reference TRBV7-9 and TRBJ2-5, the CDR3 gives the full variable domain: DTGVSQNPRHKITKRGQNVTFRCDPISEHNRLYWYRQTLGQGPEFLTYFQNEAQLEKSRLLSDRFSAERPKGSFSTLEIQRTEQGDSAMYLCASSPPPVQETQYFGPGTRLLVL.

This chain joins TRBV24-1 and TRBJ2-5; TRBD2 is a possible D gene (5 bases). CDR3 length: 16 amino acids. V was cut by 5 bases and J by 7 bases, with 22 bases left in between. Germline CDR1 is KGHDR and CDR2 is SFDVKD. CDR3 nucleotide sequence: TGTGCCACCAGTGCCTCTTCGGCAGCCCGGGGTGGGACCCAGTACTTC. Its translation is CATSASSAARGGTQYF.

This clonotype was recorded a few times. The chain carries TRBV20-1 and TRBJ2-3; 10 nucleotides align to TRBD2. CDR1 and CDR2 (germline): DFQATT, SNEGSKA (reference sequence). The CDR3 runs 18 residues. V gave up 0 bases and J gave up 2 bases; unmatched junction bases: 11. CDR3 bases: TGCAGTGCTAGAGATGAGGCTAGCGGGGGACTTACCACAGATACGCAGTATTTT. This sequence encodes CSARDEASGGLTTDTQYF.

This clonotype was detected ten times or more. CDR3 in DNA: TGTGCCAGCAGCGTAGGTAGCGGGGTCCAAGAGACCCAGTACTTC. It codes for CASSVGSGVQETQYF. The V call is TRBV9, the J call TRBJ2-5, with 8 bases matching TRBD2. The CDR3 contains 15 residues. The germline CDR1 and CDR2 sequences are SGDLS and YYNGEE. Trimming at V came to 0 bases and at J to 1 base, leaving 2 bases not matched to a gene.

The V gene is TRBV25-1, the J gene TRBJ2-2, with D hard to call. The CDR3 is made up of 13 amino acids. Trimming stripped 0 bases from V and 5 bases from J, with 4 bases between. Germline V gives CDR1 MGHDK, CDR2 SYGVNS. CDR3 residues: CASSEYRTGELFF. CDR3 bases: TGTGCCAGCAGTGAATACCGTACCGGGGAGCTGTTTTTT.

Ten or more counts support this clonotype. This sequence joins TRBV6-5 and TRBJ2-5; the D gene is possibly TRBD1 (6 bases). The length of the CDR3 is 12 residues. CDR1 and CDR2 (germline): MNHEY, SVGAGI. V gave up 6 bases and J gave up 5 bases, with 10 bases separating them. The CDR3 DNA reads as TGTGCCAGCAGCTCAAGGGGGGAGACCCAGTACTTC. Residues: CASSSRGETQYF.

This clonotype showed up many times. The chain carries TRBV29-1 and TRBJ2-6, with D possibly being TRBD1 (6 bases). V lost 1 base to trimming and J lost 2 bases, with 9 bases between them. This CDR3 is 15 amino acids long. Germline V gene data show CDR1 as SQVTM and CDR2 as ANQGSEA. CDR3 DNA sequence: TGCAGCGTTGAAGTACAGGGTGCTGGGGCCAACGTCCTGACTTTC. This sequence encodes CSVEVQGAGANVLTF.

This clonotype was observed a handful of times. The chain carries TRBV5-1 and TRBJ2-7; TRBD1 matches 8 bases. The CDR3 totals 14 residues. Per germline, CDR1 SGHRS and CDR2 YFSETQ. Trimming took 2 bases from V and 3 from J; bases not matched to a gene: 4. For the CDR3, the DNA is TGCGCCAGCAGCTTAACGGGACAGGTCTACGAGCAGTACTTC. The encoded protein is CASSLTGQVYEQYF.

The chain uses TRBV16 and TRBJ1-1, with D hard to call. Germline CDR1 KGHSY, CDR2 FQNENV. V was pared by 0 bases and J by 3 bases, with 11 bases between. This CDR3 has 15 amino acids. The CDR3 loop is CASSQSPRWDTEAFF. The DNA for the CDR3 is TGTGCCAGCAGCCAATCGCCACGGTGGGACACTGAAGCTTTCTTT.

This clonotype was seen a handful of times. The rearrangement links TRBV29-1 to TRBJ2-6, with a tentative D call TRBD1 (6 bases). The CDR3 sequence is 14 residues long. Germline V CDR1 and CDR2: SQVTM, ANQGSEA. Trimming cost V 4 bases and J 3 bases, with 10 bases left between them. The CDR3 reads CSVATGIGANVLTF. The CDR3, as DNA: TGCAGCGTTGCAACAGGGATTGGGGCCAACGTCCTGACTTTC.

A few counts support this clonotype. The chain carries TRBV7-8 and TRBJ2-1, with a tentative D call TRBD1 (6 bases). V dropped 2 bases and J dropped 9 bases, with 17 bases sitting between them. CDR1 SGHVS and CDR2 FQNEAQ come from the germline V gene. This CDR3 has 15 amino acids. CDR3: CASSLTTGYMGEQFF. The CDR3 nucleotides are TGTGCCAGCAGCTTAACGACAGGATATATGGGTGAGCAGTTCTTC. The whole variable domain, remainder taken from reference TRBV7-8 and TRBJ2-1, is GAGVSQSPRYKVAKRGQDVALRCDPISGHVSLFWYQQALGQGPEFLTYFQNEAQLDKSGLPSDRFFAERPEGSVSTLKIQRTQQEDSAVYLCASSLTTGYMGEQFFGPGTRLTVL.

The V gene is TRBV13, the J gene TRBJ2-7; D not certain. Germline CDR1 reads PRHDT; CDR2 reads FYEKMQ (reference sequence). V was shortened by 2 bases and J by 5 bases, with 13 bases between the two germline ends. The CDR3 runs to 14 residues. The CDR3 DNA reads TGTGCCAGCAGCTTAAGTATCTCGTTTAACGAGCAGTACTTC. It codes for CASSLSISFNEQYF.

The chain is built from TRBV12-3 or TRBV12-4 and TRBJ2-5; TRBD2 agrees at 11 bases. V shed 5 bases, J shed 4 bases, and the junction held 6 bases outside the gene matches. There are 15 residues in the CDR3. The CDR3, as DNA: TGTGCCAGCAGTCCCGGGACTAGCGGAACAGAGACCCAGTACTTC. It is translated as CASSPGTSGTETQYF.

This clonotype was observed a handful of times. Here the CDR3 DNA reads TGTGCCAGCAGCGACAGGAGCTCTGGGGCCAACGTCCTGACTTTC. Translation gives CASSDRSSGANVLTF. This sequence joins TRBV6-1 and TRBJ2-6; the D gene is possibly TRBD1 (6 bases). The germline CDR1 and CDR2 sequences are MNHNS and SASEGT. The V end was cut by 6 bases, the J end by 0 bases, with 9 bases between. The CDR3 extends over 15 amino acids.

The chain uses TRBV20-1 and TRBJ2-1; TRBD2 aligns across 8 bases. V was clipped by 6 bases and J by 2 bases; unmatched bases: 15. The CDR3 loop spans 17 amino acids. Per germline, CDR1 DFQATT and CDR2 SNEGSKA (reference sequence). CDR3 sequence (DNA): TGCAGTGCCTCTCCCCCGGCAGCGGGGGTCGCCTACAATGAGCAGTTCTTC. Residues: CSASPPAAGVAYNEQFF.